What follows are 11 T cell receptor beta chains derived from one specimen sequenced in a study of CD8 T cells in ankylosing spondylitis. TCRdb passed the 5' RACE reads through MiXCR, listing each CDR3 protein once. This table holds about 240,000 distinct CDR3 sequences, about 10% found once. Sequencing was carried out using blood, either unsorted or a sorted T cell fraction (not recorded which). These receptors all come from a male donor with ankylosing spondylitis or in good health (not recorded which).

There are many counts of this clonotype. The rearrangement uses TRBV5-1 and TRBJ1-5, with TRBD1 identical over 7 bases. Looked up from germline, CDR1 is SGHRS and CDR2 is YFSETQ. The CDR3 consists of 15 residues. Germline trimming cut 4 bases from V and 1 base from J; bases unmatched to any gene: 5. The CDR3 here is CASSLQGGSNQPQHF. CDR3 sequence (DNA): TGCGCCAGCAGCCTCCAGGGGGGAAGCAATCAGCCCCAGCATTTT.

The chain is built from TRBV20-1 and TRBJ1-5; tentatively, D is TRBD1 (5 bases). This CDR3 has 13 amino acids. The germline V gene encodes CDR1 DFQATT and CDR2 SNEGSKA (reference sequence). The chain's CDR3 is CFASQGPGQPQHF. In DNA form, the CDR3 reads TGCTTCGCGAGCCAGGGTCCGGGCCAGCCCCAGCATTTT.

This clonotype was counted ten times or more. The chain has TRBV5-1 and TRBJ1-3, with D possibly being TRBD1 (5 bases). This CDR3 comprises 15 residues. V was trimmed by 4 bases and J by 2 bases, leaving 13 bases between them. CDR1 is SGHRS, CDR2 YFSETQ, per germline. The CDR3 DNA sequence: TGCGCCAGCAGCACCAACGGGGACCCTGGAAACACCATATATTTT. Translating it yields CASSTNGDPGNTIYF.

This clonotype was detected many times. The J gene is TRBJ2-3, the V gene TRBV19; no clear D gene. V gave up 8 bases and J gave up 6 bases, with 9 bases separating them. The CDR3 runs 11 residues. The germline gives CDR1 LNHDA, CDR2 SQIVND (reference sequence). The CDR3 nucleotides read TGTGCCAGTTCGACTGGGGATACGCAGTATTTT. Residues: CASSTGDTQYF.

This clonotype was observed many times. This chain connects TRBV11-2 to TRBJ2-3, with D possibly matching TRBD1 (5 bases). Trimming took off 1 base at V and 6 bases at J, with 14 bases between the two ends. The CDR3 length is 15 residues. Germline CDR1 is SGHAT and CDR2 is FQNNGV. Here the CDR3 reads CASSLGGPAGDTQYF. The DNA of the CDR3 is TGTGCCAGCAGCTTAGGTGGTCCAGCAGGGGATACGCAGTATTTT.

CDR3 sequence (DNA): TGTGCCAGCAGCTTAAAGCGGGTCACCGGGGAGCTGTTTTTT. The encoded protein is CASSLKRVTGELFF. The V call is TRBV7-8, the J call TRBJ2-2; TRBD2 is a possible D gene (6 bases). The CDR3 sequence is 14 residues long. Trimming took 2 bases from V and 4 from J, leaving 8 bases between them. The germline V gene has CDR1 SGHVS and CDR2 FQNEAQ.

This clonotype was observed at least ten times. V and J are TRBV20-1 and TRBJ2-1, with 13 bases identical to TRBD2. J gave up 4 bases and V 0 bases, and 6 bases lay outside the gene matches. Germline-derived CDR1 and CDR2 are DFQATT and SNEGSKA (reference sequence). The CDR3 covers 17 residues. The CDR3 protein is CSARDPGTSGVYNEQFF. The CDR3 DNA follows: TGCAGTGCTAGAGACCCCGGGACTAGCGGGGTTTACAATGAGCAGTTCTTC.

This clonotype was seen many times. This chain joins TRBV12-3 or TRBV12-4 and TRBJ2-4; D call uncertain. CDR3 length: 12 residues. V gave up 8 bases and J gave up 9 bases, with 14 bases separating them. The CDR3 loop reads CASGVPEGIQYF. CDR3 nucleotides: TGTGCCAGCGGGGTACCTGAAGGCATTCAGTACTTC.

This clonotype was observed a few times. This may arise from a read error, as a much more abundant clone is one base away. The V call is TRBV7-8, the J call TRBJ1-1; D remains ambiguous. Germline V gives CDR1 SGHVS, CDR2 FQNEAQ. This CDR3 contains 15 residues. CDR3 in DNA: TGTGTCAGCAGCACCCGACCAGACTCGAACACTGAAGCTTTCTTT. Protein product: CVSSTRPDSNTEAFF.

This clonotype appeared many times. The CDR3 bases are TGCGCCAGCAGCTCTCGGGACGGGCAGTTCTTC. Amino acid sequence: CASSSRDGQFF. The chain has TRBV5-1 and TRBJ2-1; D possibly uses TRBD1 or TRBD2 (5 bases each). This CDR3 is 11 amino acids long. V lost 3 bases and J 12 bases, leaving 10 bases between the germline ends. Looked up from germline, CDR1 is SGHRS and CDR2 is YFSETQ.

This clonotype was counted a few times. The chain has TRBV12-3 or TRBV12-4 and TRBJ2-1; D remains unclear. The CDR3 contains 17 residues. Trimming left V 6 bases short and J 0 bases short, with 18 bases between. CDR3: CASRHSMLQSSYNEQFF. CDR3 DNA: TGTGCCAGCAGGCACTCAATGTTACAGAGCTCCTACAATGAGCAGTTCTTC.